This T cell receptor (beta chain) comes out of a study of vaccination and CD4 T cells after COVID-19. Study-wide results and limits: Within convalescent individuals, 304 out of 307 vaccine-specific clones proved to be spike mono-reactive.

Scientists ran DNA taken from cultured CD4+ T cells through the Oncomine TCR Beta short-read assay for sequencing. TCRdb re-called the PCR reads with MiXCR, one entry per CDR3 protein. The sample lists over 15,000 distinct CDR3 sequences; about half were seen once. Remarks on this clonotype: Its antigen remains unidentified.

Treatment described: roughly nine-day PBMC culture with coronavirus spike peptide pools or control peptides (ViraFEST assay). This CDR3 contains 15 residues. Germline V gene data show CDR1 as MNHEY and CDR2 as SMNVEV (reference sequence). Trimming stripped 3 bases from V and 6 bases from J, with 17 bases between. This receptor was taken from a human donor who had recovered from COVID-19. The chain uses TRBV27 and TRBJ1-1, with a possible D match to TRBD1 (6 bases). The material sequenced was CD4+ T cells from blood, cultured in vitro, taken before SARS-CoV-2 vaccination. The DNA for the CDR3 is TGTGCCAGCAGTTTTGGGGGGCACTCTGTCTCTGAAGCTTTCTTT. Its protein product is CASSFGGHSVSEAFF.